This TCR beta chain emerged from a study of tumor T cells in aggressive B-cell lymphoma. TCRdb's copy holds only in-frame clones and misses some; the assay was immunoSEQ multiplex PCR. The data contain thousands of clones, about 94% of them seen just once; the ten biggest clones take up approximately 2%. CDR3 length: 13 residues. J was trimmed by 3 bases and V by 3 bases; bases with no gene match: 2. V gene TRBV5-3 combines with J gene TRBJ1-2; TRBD1 agrees at 7 bases. TRBV5-3 is an ORF, and what it does is uncertain. The sample was tumor tissue. The sequence was collected from an adult with diffuse large B cell lymphoma. The CDR3 loop reads CARSSQGYYGYTF. CDR3 DNA sequence: TGTGCCAGAAGCTCACAGGGGTACTATGGCTACACCTTC.